This T cell receptor beta chain was recorded in a study of cytomegalovirus exposure and HLA in healthy donors (dated by TCRdb to about 2017). In terms of the full investigation: An earlier analysis of several hundred of the donors reported approximately 300 Gb of sequence data and approximately 110 million unique TCR beta sequences from 150 million to 200 million T cells. The aim of the study was to test whether cataloging public T cell receptors could identify signatures of past pathogen exposure. Roughly 5 DR-DQ haplotypes were handled as single units for association and clustering because linkage in the cohort was strong. All discovery cohort repertoires had been generated on a single sequencing platform. Of the roughly 400 genotyped donors, 81% were placed in the genetic ancestry cluster associated with self-reported Caucasian donors. Donor age, sex, ethnicity and CMV serostatus were compiled together with the repertoire data. Rather than drawing on any new phenotypic data, the later analysis identified candidate immune exposures from TCR beta sequences and the way those sequences occurred across donors. The study combined high-throughput TCR immunosequencing, statistical association of individual TCRs with disease status, and machine learning to predict cytomegalovirus infection status. HLA typing included class I and class II loci at four-digit resolution. An early release covering 550 to 650 HLA-typed donors comprised about 300 gigabases of sequencing data and some 79 million unique TCR sequences. In an earlier analysis of 500 to 650 of the donors, high-throughput TCR beta sequencing was used to judge whether each TCR beta V gene segment behaved as functional or pseudogenic. A later analysis re-analyzed previously published TCR beta repertoires from roughly 630 donors and added high-resolution HLA genotyping to study TCR occurrence patterns. In addition to the first cohort of roughly 670 subjects, a separate validation cohort of about 120 different subjects was used. The number of donors typed differed by locus, with about 629-640 for A, B, C, DRB1 and DQB1, 522 for DQA1, approximately 580 for DPA1, and approximately 470 for DPB1. A later genetic analysis used genome-wide SNP genotypes for about 65% of the 666 donors, treating that subset as a discovery cohort. Among some 410 genotyped donors of the cohort, an average of around 240,000 unique TCR beta nucleotide sequences were sequenced per donor, about a sixth of them non-productive. The study used immunosequencing to profile the T cell repertoires of under 700 subjects and linked those repertoires to cytomegalovirus serostatus. Beyond this particular receptor, the publication reports: About 15 rarely observed V segments, including chromosome 9 orphons, were excluded from the earlier analysis of approximately 500 of the donors because counts were too low. A later analysis reported that several top co-occurrence clusters appeared linked to parvovirus B19, influenza, CMV and Epstein-Barr virus. A group of highly shared sequence variants was considered likely to be a technical artifact of the sequencing pipeline. In this cohort, only TCR beta chains were sequenced, and detectable features were limited by the absence of alpha or paired-chain data. A later genetic analysis reported fewer N-insertions in productive TCRs among donors in an Asian-associated ancestry cluster than the approximately 700-donor mean. A later genetic analysis associated a missense DCLRE1C variant with V-gene and J-gene trimming of TCR beta chains, and an independent cohort replicated the association. In an earlier analysis of approximately 590 of the donors, most TCR beta V segments were observed in productive rearrangements about 87% or about 30% of the time, broadly matching IMGT annotations. Specific HLA alleles were associated with about 17,000 TCR beta sequences at a false discovery rate of 0.05 in a later analysis. In the study, about 150 TCR beta chains were listed as associated with cytomegalovirus. It was suggested by the authors that the approach could potentially be generalized to other disease states and immunological phenotypes. Cytomegalovirus status was reported to be diagnosed by the classifier with high specificity and sensitivity in both the original and validation cohorts. Because the 87-base-pair reads could not distinguish some IMGT-functional V segments, including TRBV6-2 and TRBV6-3, those segments were excluded. Strong co-occurrence of HLA alleles, especially DR and DQ, made assigning TCR associations to individual alleles difficult. Compared with equally common non-associated chains, HLA-associated TCR beta chains in a later analysis were more clonally expanded and had lower generation probabilities. Because some donors lacked HLA typing at each locus, the association tests relied only on the typed subset. A further reported finding was that TCR beta sequences accurately predicted the HLA-A and HLA-B alleles for most subjects in the first cohort. In a later analysis, the rate of TCR association differed among HLA loci, with DRB1 alleles having the most associated TCRs and HLA-C alleles having the fewest. Sequencing depth was assumed to be roughly uniform across donors in the presence/absence analyses, though that assumption may not hold. CMV serostatus was the only immune exposure information available for the cohort. According to a later analysis, most CMV-associated TCR beta chains appeared to be HLA-restricted, and the HLA associations seemed to be driven largely by CMV exposure. Across donors, most TCR sequences were observed very rarely, whereas some public TCRs were present in many individuals. Linkage disequilibrium might explain the correlated functional status among segregating V segments, but an unknown experimental factor could not be ruled out. A few of the identified cytomegalovirus-associated TCR beta chains were confirmed in vitro to be specific for cytomegalovirus antigens.

Library preparation employed the immunoSEQ multiplex PCR assay. For the multiplex PCR, a mixture combining 60 forward primers for TCR Vbeta segments and 13 reverse primers for TCR Jbeta segments was used. A multiplex PCR assay on genomic DNA amplified the CDR3 region of rearranged TCR beta genes. The Illumina HiSeq System was used to sequence the amplified TCR beta libraries as 87-base-pair reads. The published analysis was carried out like this. A later analysis tallied roughly 78 million unique TCR beta chains across the 700 or so repertoires, and around 9.9 million of those chains were shared by two or more donors. To remove PCR and sequencing errors, raw reads were error-corrected and collapsed into unique sequences using a nearest-neighbor algorithm that merged closely related sequences. Alignment of CDR3 sequences to IMGT reference sequences was used to assign V, D and J gene segments. Each retained sequence needed at least a six-nucleotide match to both a V gene segment and a J gene segment. A rearrangement counted as productive if the CDR3 had no stop codons and remained in frame with V and J, and every other rearrangement counted as non-productive. Following IMGT convention, CDR3 was defined as the stretch from the second conserved V-encoded cysteine up to the conserved J-encoded phenylalanine. The earlier analysis of a few hundred of the donors excluded any sequence lacking an unambiguous match to a single V gene segment. An earlier analysis of fewer than 650 of the donors classified V segments as functional when productive rearrangements were above 56.7% and as segregating when the standard deviation between donors was above 5%. A statistical classification framework was built for diagnosing cytomegalovirus status from the catalog of TCR beta chain sequences. V and J gene assignment, in a later analysis, came from comparing TCR nucleotide sequences with IMGT/GENE-DB human TR gene sequences. Using the TCRdist pipeline, a later analysis assigned CDR3 sequences along with most-parsimonious VDJ recombination scenarios. In a later analysis, each TCR beta chain was defined by its CDR3 amino acid sequence together with its V-gene family, and reads lacking a unique V-gene family were excluded. A later analysis removed nearly 600 highly shared, low-generation-probability nucleotide sequences to deal with suspected cross-contamination and a sequencing artifact. A later analysis calculated a clonal expansion index for each public chain from normalized within-repertoire ranks of inferred template counts. Generation probabilities in a later analysis came from a VDJ recombination model fitted to out-of-frame rearrangements, and those results were checked against IGoR. In a later analysis, TCR-TCR, TCR-HLA and TCR-CMV co-occurrence was scored with hypergeometric tests, and a repertoire-size bias correction was applied to TCR pairs. False discovery rates were estimated in a later analysis by permuting HLA or CMV assignments 20 times. In a later analysis, co-occurring TCRs were grouped using DBSCAN, and TCRdist sequence similarity was added for clustering within HLA-allele-positive subsets. Co-occurrence clustering excluded repertoires with fewer than 30,000 or more than 120,000 public chains, plus five with anomalous nucleotide sharing. Sourced from immuneACCESS, this table was stored by TCRdb with only in-frame sequences that have V and J called. A share of the clones is absent; for the studies checked, an unresolved V gene accounts for under half, and the remainder has no known explanation. For V, J and clone size, that table is used; D and trimming come from the DNA. In all, the sample holds approximately 200,000 clones, and over 60% of those were seen once. Together, the top ten hold around 2% of the sample.

The cohort consisted of fewer than 700 healthy bone marrow donors. All cohort members were sampled while nominally healthy, although unrecorded immune exposures were likely present. The donor tested CMV seronegative, placing the donor among the 300 to 400 seronegative members of the cohort. A peripheral blood sample was collected from each donor, and TCR beta sequencing was performed on peripheral blood mononuclear cells. The Qiagen DNeasy Blood Extraction Kit was used to extract genomic DNA from the blood cell samples. With regard to this clone: Its antigen specificity is not known. The record has no base qualities; no much larger clone is one base away.

The cysteine opens and the phenylalanine closes a CDR3 of 12 amino acids. The DNA shown is the 36-base CDR3, in frame from base 1. The chain is assembled from TRBV21-1 and TRBJ1-1; the D call of TRBD1 is as the table states it, not checked on the DNA. TRBV21-1 corresponds to a pseudogene. The TCR was taken from a man younger than 35 in good health and CMV-seronegative. Input material: PBMCs. Here the CDR3 is given as CASSTVNTEAFF. In nucleotides, the sequence is TGTGCCAGCTCGACAGTGAACACTGAAGCTTTCTTT.